The TCR beta chain under discussion was sequenced for a study of blood T cell repertoires in COVID-19. Across the study: Sources were T cells, B-cell-depleted T cells, or PBMCs; the material itself was cDNA or gDNA.

The length of the CDR3 is 16 residues. Germline lookup yields CDR1 SEHNR and CDR2 FQNEAQ (reference sequence). V dropped 5 bases and J dropped 11; count of bases not matched to a gene: 17. In the original processing: Estimation of nucleated cell counts was performed using reference gene primer amplification. Sequencing was performed with immunoSEQ multiplex PCR; in TCRdb, only in-frame clones are kept and a portion is missing. V and J calls and clone size are given by that table; D and trimming were obtained from the DNA. The sample has about 500,000 clones, about 89% seen once. It was during active infection that Seattle patients were enrolled and then longitudinally followed.

This TCR was recovered from a woman aged 50 to 65 with COVID-19, enrolled during active disease. Sequenced: peripheral blood. The chain recombines TRBV7-9 with TRBJ1-1, with 10 nucleotides matching TRBD1. The CDR3 loop is CASSPLPGQGMVSAFF. CDR3 sequence (DNA): TGTGCCAGCAGCCCACTACCGGGACAGGGGATGGTGTCCGCTTTCTTT. Combining the CDR3 with reference TRBV7-9 and TRBJ1-1 gives the whole variable domain DTGVSQNPRHKITKRGQNVTFRCDPISEHNRLYWYRQTLGQGPEFLTYFQNEAQLEKSRLLSDRFSAERPKGSFSTLEIQRTEQGDSAMYLCASSPLPGQGMVSAFFGQGTRLTVV.